This is a list of T cell receptor beta chains from one sample in a study of Ad26.COV2.S vaccination and SARS-CoV-2 variants. TCRdb's copy holds only in-frame clones and misses some; the assay was immunoSEQ multiplex PCR. The sample lists 300,000 to 500,000 clones; around nine tenths were seen once. The source material was peripheral blood, sampled in a trial of Ad26.COV2.S vaccine versus placebo. The source is a person aged 18-65 years who received the Ad26.COV2.S COVID-19 vaccine or a placebo. The conserved cysteine and the conserved F or W are not part of the CDR3 here. The D gene is left open where the match is weak.

TRBD1,12,TRBJ2-3,TRBV2,ASSAQGVTDTQY
TRBD2,12,TRBJ2-5,TRBV11-3,ASSPGGATETQY
-,13,TRBJ1-2,TRBV7-2,ASSPRETSRNGYT
TRBD1,14,TRBJ1-6,TRBV7-9,ASSLASGTGGSPLH
TRBD1,12,TRBJ2-5,TRBV11-2,ASSLRQGMQTQY
TRBD2,10,TRBJ2-7,TRBV23-1,ASSQGGYEQY
-,12,TRBJ2-4,TRBV7-9,ASSPAQGKNIQY
-,12,TRBJ2-3,TRBV7-2,ASSLGRNTDTQY
TRBD1,13,TRBJ2-5,TRBV19,ASSIVGQGYETQY
-,10,TRBJ1-1,TRBV6-6,ASSGQHTEAF
TRBD1,13,TRBJ2-7,TRBV10-3,AIRTGTGETYEQY
-,14,TRBJ2-2,TRBV18,ASSPPSSLYTGELF
-,11,TRBJ2-7,TRBV5-1,ASSLAWGTEQY
-,12,TRBJ1-1,TRBV4-1,ASSQLAGDTEAF
TRBD1,14,TRBJ1-1,TRBV27,ASSTGTVFMNTEAF
-,11,TRBJ2-7,TRBV7-9,ASSPPQGYEQY
-,12,TRBJ1-1,TRBV2,ASMASVLNTEAF
-,13,TRBJ2-5,TRBV27,ASSSSQGPGGTQY
-,17,TRBJ1-5,TRBV19,ASSIRARFTVRTGQPQH
-,12,TRBJ1-2,TRBV7-6,ASSSNLTSNGYT
-,13,TRBJ1-1,TRBV4-1,ASSPGAGVGTEAF
-,8,TRBJ1-4,TRBV7-9,ASLGEKLF
-,12,TRBJ1-1,TRBV6-5,ASKVKRDGSEAF
TRBD2,14,TRBJ2-3,TRBV28,ASATLSGRSTDTQY
-,11,TRBJ1-5,TRBV3-1/TRBV3-2,ASSQADGQPQH
TRBD2,16,TRBJ2-1,TRBV27,ASSLNGLFLAGGHEQF
-,13,TRBJ2-7,TRBV6-6,ASSYSSSYGYEQY
TRBD1,12,TRBJ1-2,TRBV10-1,ASSLHRDRDINT
-,9,TRBJ2-3,TRBV5-1,ASSSRDTQY
TRBD2,12,TRBJ2-7,TRBV19,ASTPGGNSYEQY
TRBD1,14,TRBJ1-2,TRBV7-9,ASSSSGTGTGYGYT
-,15,TRBJ1-2,TRBV7-9,ASSLRRPTAGNYGYT
-,11,TRBJ2-1,TRBV25-1,ASSEGNYNEQF
-,12,TRBJ1-1,TRBV5-1,ASSLLQGNTEAF
-,11,TRBJ2-3,TRBV5-6,ASSSTVTDTQY
-,15,TRBJ2-7,TRBV27,ASSLSAGRDGSYEQY
-,10,TRBJ2-2,TRBV5-6,ASRLVPGELF